This TCR beta chain was observed in a study of cytomegalovirus exposure and HLA in healthy donors (dated by TCRdb to about 2017). In terms of the full investigation: In an earlier analysis of several hundred of the donors, 276 Gb of sequence data and about 110 million unique TCR beta sequences from 180 million or so T cells were reported. In addition to the first cohort of roughly 700 subjects, a separate validation cohort of 130 or so different subjects was used. The aim of the study was to test whether cataloging public T cell receptors could identify signatures of past pathogen exposure. To predict cytomegalovirus infection status, the study combined high-throughput TCR immunosequencing, statistical association of individual TCRs with disease status, and machine learning. Because of strong linkage in the cohort, five DR-DQ haplotypes were treated as single units for association and clustering. All discovery cohort repertoires had been generated on a single sequencing platform. Alongside the repertoire data, information on donor age, sex, ethnicity and CMV serostatus was compiled. Rather than using new phenotypic data, the later analysis identified candidate immune exposures from TCR beta sequences and from how often those sequences occurred across donors. Genome-wide SNP genotypes for about 55% of the roughly 670 donors were used in a later genetic analysis, which treated that subset as a discovery cohort. Of the roughly 390 genotyped donors, about 80% fell in the genetic ancestry cluster associated with self-reported Caucasian donors. Across approximately 400 genotyped donors of the cohort, an average of roughly 250,000 unique TCR beta nucleotide sequences per donor were sequenced, and roughly 20% of those sequences were non-productive. Both class I and class II loci were covered by HLA typing, at four-digit resolution. The study used immunosequencing to profile the T cell repertoires of approximately 630 subjects and linked those repertoires to cytomegalovirus serostatus. A later analysis re-analyzed previously published TCR beta repertoires from 666 donors and added high-resolution HLA genotyping to study TCR occurrence patterns. Typing coverage differed by locus: A, B, C, DRB1 and DQB1 were typed in roughly 620-640 donors, DQA1 in about 500, DPA1 in some 570, and DPB1 in 400 to 480. Around 320 gigabases of sequencing data and 78 million or so unique TCR sequences were included in an early release covering under 650 HLA-typed donors. An earlier analysis of a few hundred of the donors applied high-throughput TCR beta sequencing to assess whether each TCR beta V gene segment acted as functional or pseudogenic. The paper's findings and limits, for the study overall: A cluster of highly shared sequence variants was judged likely to represent a technical artifact of the sequencing pipeline. The authors suggested that the approach could potentially be extended to other disease states and immunological phenotypes. Because some donors lacked HLA typing at each locus, the association tests relied only on the typed subset. A further reported finding was that TCR beta sequences accurately predicted the HLA-A and HLA-B alleles for most subjects in the first cohort. Only TCR beta chains were sequenced in this cohort, and the absence of alpha or paired-chain data limited detectable features. The 87-base-pair reads could not distinguish some IMGT-functional V segments, including TRBV6-2 and TRBV6-3, so those segments were excluded. Strong co-occurrence of HLA alleles, especially DR and DQ, made assigning TCR associations to individual alleles difficult. Several of the top co-occurrence clusters appeared to be linked to parvovirus B19, influenza, CMV and Epstein-Barr virus, according to a later analysis. Most TCR sequences were seen in very few donors, while some public TCRs were found in many individuals. CMV serostatus was the only immune exposure information available for the cohort. Compared with the 666-donor mean, donors in an Asian-associated ancestry cluster had fewer N-insertions in productive TCRs, according to a later genetic analysis. Specific HLA alleles were associated with 15,000 to 20,000 TCR beta sequences at a false discovery rate of 0.05 in a later analysis. In vitro tests confirmed that a few of the cytomegalovirus-associated TCR beta chains recognize cytomegalovirus antigens. The classifier was reported to diagnose cytomegalovirus status with high specificity and sensitivity in both the original cohort and the validation cohort. Correlated functional status among segregating V segments might reflect linkage disequilibrium, but an unknown experimental factor could not be ruled out. According to a later analysis, TCR association rates differed among HLA loci, with DRB1 alleles showing the most associated TCRs and HLA-C alleles showing the fewest. Sequencing depth was assumed to be roughly uniform across donors in the presence/absence analyses, though that assumption may not hold. The earlier analysis of some 560 of the donors excluded some 15 rarely observed V segments, including chromosome 9 orphons, because counts were too low. In an earlier analysis of approximately 590 of the donors, most TCR beta V segments appeared in productive rearrangements about 90% or about 30% of the time, broadly matching IMGT annotations. Most CMV-associated TCR beta chains appeared to be HLA-restricted in a later analysis, and the HLA associations seemed to be driven largely by CMV exposure. In a later genetic analysis, a missense DCLRE1C variant was associated with V-gene and J-gene trimming of TCR beta chains, and the association was replicated in an independent cohort. In a later analysis, HLA-associated TCR beta chains were found to be more clonally expanded and to have lower generation probabilities than equally common non-associated chains. A total of fewer than 200 TCR beta chains were listed by the study as associated with cytomegalovirus.

The library was prepared using the immunoSEQ multiplex PCR assay. A mixture of 60 forward primers for TCR Vbeta segments and 13 reverse primers for TCR Jbeta segments was used in the multiplex PCR. The CDR3 region of rearranged TCR beta genes was amplified from genomic DNA with a multiplex PCR assay. On the Illumina HiSeq System, the amplified TCR beta libraries were sequenced as 87-base-pair reads. Regarding the original processing steps: Across the 500 to 700 repertoires, a later analysis counted 75 million to 90 million unique TCR beta chains, 9.5 million to 13 million of which were shared by at least two donors. Raw reads were error-corrected and collapsed into unique sequences with a nearest-neighbor algorithm that merged closely related sequences to remove PCR and sequencing errors. To assign V, D and J gene segments, CDR3 sequences were aligned to IMGT reference sequences. For a sequence to be retained, a match of at least six nucleotides was required to both a V gene segment and a J gene segment. Rearrangements were classified as productive when the CDR3 lacked stop codons and remained in frame with V and J, and all other rearrangements were classified as non-productive. CDR3 was defined according to IMGT convention as the region running from the second conserved V-encoded cysteine to the conserved J-encoded phenylalanine. Sequences without an unambiguous match to a single V gene segment were excluded from the earlier analysis of several hundred of the donors. An earlier analysis of over 450 of the donors classified V segments as functional when productive rearrangements were above 56.7% and as segregating when the standard deviation between donors was above 5%. To diagnose cytomegalovirus status from the catalog of TCR beta chain sequences, a statistical classification framework was built. A later analysis assigned V and J genes by comparing TCR nucleotide sequences with IMGT/GENE-DB human TR gene sequences. In a later analysis, CDR3 sequences and most-parsimonious VDJ recombination scenarios were assigned using the TCRdist pipeline. In a later analysis, every TCR beta chain was defined by the combination of its CDR3 amino acid sequence and its V-gene family, and reads without a unique V-gene family were dropped. As a way to deal with suspected cross-contamination and a sequencing artifact, a later analysis dropped 640 or so nucleotide sequences that were highly shared and had low generation probability. For each public chain, a later analysis derived a clonal expansion index from normalized ranks of inferred template counts within each repertoire. In a later analysis, generation probabilities were computed with a VDJ recombination model fitted to out-of-frame rearrangements, and the resulting probabilities were checked against IGoR. In a later analysis, hypergeometric tests were used to score TCR-TCR, TCR-HLA and TCR-CMV co-occurrence, with a repertoire-size bias correction applied to TCR pairs. To estimate false discovery rates, a later analysis permuted the HLA or CMV assignments 20 times. In a later analysis, co-occurring TCRs were grouped with DBSCAN, and TCRdist sequence similarity was added when clustering was performed within HLA-allele-positive subsets. Repertoires with fewer than 30,000 or more than 120,000 public chains, plus five repertoires with anomalous nucleotide sharing, were excluded from co-occurrence clustering. Drawn from immuneACCESS, this table holds only the in-frame rearrangements with V and J called that TCRdb kept. Clones are partly lost; checked studies trace under half to an unresolved V gene and leave the rest unexplained. V, J and clone size reflect that table, while D and trimming were determined from the DNA. The table for this sample lists some 150,000 clones; 75% to 85% of them were counted only once. The leading ten clones occupy approximately 12% of the sample.

In the case of this clone: Which antigen it targets is not known. One base away there is no much larger clone; base qualities are not given.

The cohort was made up of 500 to 800 healthy bone marrow donors. Cohort members were all nominally healthy when sampled, although unrecorded immune exposures were likely present. The donor tested CMV seropositive, placing the donor among the 289 seropositive members of the cohort. Each donor provided a peripheral blood sample, and peripheral blood mononuclear cells were used for TCR beta sequencing. Genomic DNA was extracted from the blood cell samples with the Qiagen DNeasy Blood Extraction Kit. The CDR3 holds 14 amino acids from the cysteine to the phenylalanine. Just the 42-base CDR3 DNA is kept, in frame starting at base 1. Germline trimming: 1 base from V, 9 bases from J; junction bases outside gene matches: 9.

Sequencing was performed on PBMCs. In this chain, TRBV5-7 is recombined with TRBJ2-7, with 8 bases aligning to TRBD1. TRBV5-7 is an ORF, with its function uncertain. This clonotype was sampled from a man aged 45-65 years in good health and CMV-seropositive. The DNA sequence reads TGTGCCAGCAGCTTGAGGCAGGGGGCGGATGGGCAGTACTTC. It codes for CASSLRQGADGQYF.